One and the same sample provided the 10 T cell receptor beta chains below, sequenced in a study of blood T cell repertoires in COVID-19. The assay was immunoSEQ multiplex PCR, and TCRdb's table has in-frame clones only and misses some. The sample carries about 55,000 clones, over 75% recorded once. The sample was peripheral blood. All receptors derive from a human donor with active COVID-19. The donor label of this sample is uncertain.

The chain uses TRBV5-1 and TRBJ2-6, with D perhaps TRBD1 (5 bases). Per the germline V gene, CDR1 is SGHRS and CDR2 is YFSETQ. The CDR3 runs to 16 residues. With 2 bases removed from V and 0 bases from J, the gap between germline ends came to 9 bases. CDR3 nucleotides: TGCGCCAGCAGCTTATCAGGGTCCTCTGGGGCCAACGTCCTGACTTTC. This codes for CASSLSGSSGANVLTF.

The chain links TRBV3-1 (or the pseudogene TRBV3-2) to TRBJ1-2, with D possibly TRBD1 on 5 matching bases. The CDR3 loop spans 12 amino acids. Germline values: CDR1 LGHDT, CDR2 YNNKEL (reference sequence). Trimming left V 7 bases short and J 3 bases short, with 9 bases between. The CDR3 is CASNQGDYGYTF. DNA of the CDR3: TGTGCCAGCAATCAGGGCGACTATGGCTACACCTTC.

This clone was recorded a few times. CDR3 region: CASRGQALTRAFF. Here the CDR3 DNA reads TGTGCCAGCCGAGGACAGGCTCTTACAAGAGCTTTCTTT. The chain has TRBV27 and TRBJ1-1; 7 bases line up with TRBD1. Germline V gene sequence: CDR1 MNHEY, CDR2 SMNVEV (reference sequence). The CDR3 runs to 13 residues. Trimming removed 8 bases from V and 10 bases from J; junction bases left unmatched: 13.

V and J are TRBV2 and TRBJ2-7, with D possibly being TRBD1 (6 bases). From germline, CDR1 is SNHLY and CDR2 FYNNEI. V was cut by 6 bases and J by 4 bases, with 10 bases left in between. The CDR3 runs 12 residues. CDR3 DNA: TGTGCCAGCAGCCGGGACAATTACGAGCAGTACTTC. It translates to CASSRDNYEQYF.

The chain recombines TRBV7-2 with TRBJ2-1; 10 bases are a match to TRBD1. J was trimmed by 7 bases and V by 5 bases; bases with no gene match: 14. Germline V gene lookup returns CDR1 SGHTA and CDR2 FQGNSA. There are 17 residues in the CDR3. The CDR3 DNA reads TGTGCCAGCAGCGGACCACTCGGGACAGGGGAAGGGAATGAGCAGTTCTTC. It codes for CASSGPLGTGEGNEQFF.

The chain couples TRBV5-6 to TRBJ1-1; 10 bases line up with TRBD1. The CDR3 is 17 residues long. The V segment lost 2 bases and the J segment 4 bases; nucleotides outside the gene matches: 11. The germline V gene has CDR1 SGHDT and CDR2 YYEEEE. The CDR3 here is CASSFIPGQGWITEAFF. Here the CDR3 DNA reads TGTGCCAGCAGCTTTATACCGGGACAGGGGTGGATCACTGAAGCTTTCTTT.

The rearrangement uses TRBV29-1 and TRBJ2-1; D remains unclear. Germline V lookup: CDR1 SQVTM, CDR2 ANQGSEA. CDR3 length: 13 residues. V shed 5 bases and J shed 10 bases, with 18 bases lying between them. CDR3 sequence (DNA): TGCAGCGTTCCCCGTCCCACCCCGCGGGAGCAGTTCTTC. Translating gives CSVPRPTPREQFF.

The V and J genes are TRBV2 and TRBJ2-1; no clear D gene. Per germline, CDR1 SNHLY and CDR2 FYNNEI. This CDR3 region has 12 residues. V lost 5 bases and J lost 6, with 8 bases in between. Written as DNA, the CDR3 is TGTGCCAGCAGTTCGATCAGCAATGAGCAGTTCTTC. Encoded protein: CASSSISNEQFF.

V and J are TRBV10-2 and TRBJ2-2, with 7 positions matching TRBD1. The ends lost 6 bases at V and 5 bases at J; junction bases unmatched: 3. The germline gives CDR1 WSHSY, CDR2 SAAADI. This CDR3 has 13 residues. Here the CDR3 reads CASREQGTGELFF. CDR3 coding DNA: TGCGCCAGCAGGGAACAGGGGACCGGGGAGCTGTTTTTT.

The chain recombines TRBV4-1 with TRBJ2-5, with D perhaps TRBD1 (5 bases). The V gene lost 1 base and the J gene lost 7 bases, with 13 bases spanning the gap. The CDR3 runs 14 residues. The V gene's germline CDR1 is MGHRA and CDR2 YSYEKL. The CDR3 DNA follows: TGCGCCAGCAGCCAAGTAGCAGGGTTTGGGACCCAGTACTTC. Its translation: CASSQVAGFGTQYF.